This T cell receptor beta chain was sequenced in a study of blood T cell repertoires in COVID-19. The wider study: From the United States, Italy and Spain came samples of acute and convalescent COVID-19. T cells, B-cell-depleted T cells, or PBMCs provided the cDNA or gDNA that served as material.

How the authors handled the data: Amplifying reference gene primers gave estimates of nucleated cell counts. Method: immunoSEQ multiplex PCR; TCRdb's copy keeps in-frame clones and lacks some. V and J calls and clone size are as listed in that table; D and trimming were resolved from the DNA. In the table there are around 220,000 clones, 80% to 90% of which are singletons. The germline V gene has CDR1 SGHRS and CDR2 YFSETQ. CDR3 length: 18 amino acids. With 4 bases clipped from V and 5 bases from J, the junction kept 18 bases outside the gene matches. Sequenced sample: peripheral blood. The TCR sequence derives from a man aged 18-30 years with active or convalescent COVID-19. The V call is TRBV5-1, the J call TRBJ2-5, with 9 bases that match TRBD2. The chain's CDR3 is CASSPGGTSMRAAETQYF. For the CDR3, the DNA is TGCGCCAGCAGCCCGGGCGGGACTAGCATGCGGGCCGCGGAGACCCAGTACTTC.